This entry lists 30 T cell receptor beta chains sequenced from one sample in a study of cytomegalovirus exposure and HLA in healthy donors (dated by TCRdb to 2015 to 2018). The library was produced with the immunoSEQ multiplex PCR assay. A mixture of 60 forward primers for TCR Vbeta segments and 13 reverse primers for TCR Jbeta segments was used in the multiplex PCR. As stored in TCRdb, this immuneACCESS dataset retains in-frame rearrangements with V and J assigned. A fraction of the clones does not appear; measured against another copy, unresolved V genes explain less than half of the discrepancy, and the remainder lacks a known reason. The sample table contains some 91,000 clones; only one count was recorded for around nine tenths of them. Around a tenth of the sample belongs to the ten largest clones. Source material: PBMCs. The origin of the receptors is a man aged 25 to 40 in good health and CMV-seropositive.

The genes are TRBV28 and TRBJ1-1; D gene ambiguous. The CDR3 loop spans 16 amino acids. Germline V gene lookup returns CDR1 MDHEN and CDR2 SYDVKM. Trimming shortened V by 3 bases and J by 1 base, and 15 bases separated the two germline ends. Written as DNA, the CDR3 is TGTGCCAGCAGTTTCGCGGCAGTTACGAGGAACACTGAAGCTTTCTTT. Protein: CASSFAAVTRNTEAFF.

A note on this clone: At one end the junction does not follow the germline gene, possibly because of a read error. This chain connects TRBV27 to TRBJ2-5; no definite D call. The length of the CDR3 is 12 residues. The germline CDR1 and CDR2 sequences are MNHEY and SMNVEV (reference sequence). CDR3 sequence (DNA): TGTGCCAGCAGCCCTAACCACGAGACCCAGTACTTC. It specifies CASSPNHETQYF.

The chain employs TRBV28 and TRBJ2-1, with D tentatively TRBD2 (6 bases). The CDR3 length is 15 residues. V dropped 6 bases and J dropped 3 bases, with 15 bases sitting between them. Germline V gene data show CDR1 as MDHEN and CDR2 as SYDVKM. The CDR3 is CASSGVAGYYNEQFF. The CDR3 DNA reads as TGTGCCAGCAGCGGGGTGGCGGGGTACTACAATGAGCAGTTCTTC. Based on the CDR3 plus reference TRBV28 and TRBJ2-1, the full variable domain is DVKVTQSSRYLVKRTGEKVFLECVQDMDHENMFWYRQDPGLGLRLIYFSYDVKMKEKGDIPEGYSVSREKKERFSLILESASTNQTSMYLCASSGVAGYYNEQFFGPGTRLTVL.

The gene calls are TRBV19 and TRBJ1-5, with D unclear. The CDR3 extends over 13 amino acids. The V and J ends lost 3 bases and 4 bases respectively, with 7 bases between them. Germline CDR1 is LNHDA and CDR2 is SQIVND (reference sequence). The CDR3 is CASSIGPNQPQHF. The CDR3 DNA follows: TGTGCCAGTAGTATTGGGCCGAATCAGCCCCAGCATTTT.

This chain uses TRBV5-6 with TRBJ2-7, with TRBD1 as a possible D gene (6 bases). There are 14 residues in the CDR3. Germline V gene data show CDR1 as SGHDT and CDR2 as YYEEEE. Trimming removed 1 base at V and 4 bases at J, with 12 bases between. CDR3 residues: CASSLQQGQYEQYF. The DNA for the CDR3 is TGTGCCAGCAGCTTGCAGCAGGGGCAATACGAGCAGTACTTC.

As DNA, the CDR3 is TGTGCCAGCAGTGTTGCGGTCCAAGAGACCCAGTACTTC. The encoded protein is CASSVAVQETQYF. The chain combines TRBV6-1 with TRBJ2-5; D remains ambiguous. V was pared by 4 bases and J by 1 base, with 7 bases between. The CDR3 contains 13 residues. Germline V gene lookup returns CDR1 MNHNS and CDR2 SASEGT.

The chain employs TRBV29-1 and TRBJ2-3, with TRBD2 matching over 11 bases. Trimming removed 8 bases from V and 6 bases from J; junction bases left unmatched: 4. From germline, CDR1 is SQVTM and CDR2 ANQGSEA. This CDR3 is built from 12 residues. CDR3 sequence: CSLRTSGDTQYF. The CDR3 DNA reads TGCAGCCTTAGGACTAGCGGGGATACGCAGTATTTT.

CDR3 DNA sequence: TGTGCCAGCAGTTACTCCTCTACCAGGGTCACCGGGGAGCTGTTTTTT. It codes for CASSYSSTRVTGELFF. The genes are TRBV6-6 and TRBJ2-2; tentatively, D is TRBD1 (5 bases). The V gene's germline CDR1 is MNHNY and CDR2 SVGAGI (reference sequence). Trimming took 0 bases from V and 4 from J, leaving 12 bases between them. CDR3 size: 16 residues.

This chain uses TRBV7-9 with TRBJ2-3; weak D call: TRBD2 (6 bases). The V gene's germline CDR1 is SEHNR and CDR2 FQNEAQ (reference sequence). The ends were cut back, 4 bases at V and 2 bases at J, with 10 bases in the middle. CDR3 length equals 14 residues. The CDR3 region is CASSSAGPTDTQYF. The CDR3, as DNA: TGTGCCAGCAGCTCAGCGGGCCCCACAGATACGCAGTATTTT.

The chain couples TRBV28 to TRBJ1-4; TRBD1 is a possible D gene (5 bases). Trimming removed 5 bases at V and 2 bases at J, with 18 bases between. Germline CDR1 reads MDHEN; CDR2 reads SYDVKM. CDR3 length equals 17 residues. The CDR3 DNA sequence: TGTGCCAGCAGTCCAACCCTTGGGGGGAGGACTAATGAAAAACTGTTTTTT. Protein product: CASSPTLGGRTNEKLFF.

The CDR3 is CASRTDSYGYTF. The CDR3 DNA sequence: TGCGCCAGCAGGACAGATTCGTATGGCTACACCTTC. This chain links TRBV10-2 with TRBJ1-2, with TRBD1 as a possible D gene (5 bases). This CDR3 has 12 amino acids. V gave up 6 bases and J gave up 5 bases, with 10 bases separating them. Germline V CDR1 and CDR2: WSHSY, SAAADI.

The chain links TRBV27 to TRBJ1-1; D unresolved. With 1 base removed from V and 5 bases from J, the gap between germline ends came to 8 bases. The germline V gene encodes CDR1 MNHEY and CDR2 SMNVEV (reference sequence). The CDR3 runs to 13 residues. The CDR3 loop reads CASSLFGSTEAFF. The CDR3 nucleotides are TGTGCCAGCAGTTTATTTGGCAGTACTGAAGCTTTCTTT.

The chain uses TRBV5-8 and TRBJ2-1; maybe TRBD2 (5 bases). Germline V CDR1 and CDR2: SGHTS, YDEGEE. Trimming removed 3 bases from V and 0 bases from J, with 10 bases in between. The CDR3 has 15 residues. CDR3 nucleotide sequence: TGTGCCAGCAGCTCAAACCGGGGCTCCTACAATGAGCAGTTCTTC. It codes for CASSSNRGSYNEQFF.

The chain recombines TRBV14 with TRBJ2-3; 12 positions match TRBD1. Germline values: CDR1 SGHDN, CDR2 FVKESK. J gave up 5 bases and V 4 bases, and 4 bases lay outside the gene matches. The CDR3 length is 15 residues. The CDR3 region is CASSPGTGGLDTQYF. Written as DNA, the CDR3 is TGTGCCAGCAGCCCCGGGACAGGGGGCTTAGATACGCAGTATTTT.

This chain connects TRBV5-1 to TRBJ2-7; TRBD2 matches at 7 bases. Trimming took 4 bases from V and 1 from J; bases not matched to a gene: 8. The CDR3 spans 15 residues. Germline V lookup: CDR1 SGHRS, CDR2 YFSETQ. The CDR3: CASSRASGTSYEQYF. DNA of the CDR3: TGCGCCAGCAGCCGCGCGAGCGGGACTTCCTACGAGCAGTACTTC.

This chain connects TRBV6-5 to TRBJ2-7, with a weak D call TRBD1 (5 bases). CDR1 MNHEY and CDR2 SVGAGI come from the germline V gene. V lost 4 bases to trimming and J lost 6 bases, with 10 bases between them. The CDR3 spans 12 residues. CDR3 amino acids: CASSLGVGEQYF. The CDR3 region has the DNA TGTGCCAGCAGTTTAGGGGTGGGCGAGCAGTACTTC.

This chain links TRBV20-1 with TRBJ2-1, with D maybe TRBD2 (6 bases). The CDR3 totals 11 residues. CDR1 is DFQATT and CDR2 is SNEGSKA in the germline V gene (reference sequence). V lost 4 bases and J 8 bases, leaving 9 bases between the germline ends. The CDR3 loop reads CSAKGGDEQFF. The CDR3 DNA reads TGCAGTGCTAAGGGCGGGGATGAGCAGTTCTTC.

The CDR3 nucleotides read TGCGCCAGCAGTGCCCAGGGGGCTTTTACAGATACGCAGTATTTT. Protein sequence: CASSAQGAFTDTQYF. The rearrangement links TRBV10-2 to TRBJ2-3; TRBD1 matches 8 bases. Trimming cost V 4 bases and J 3 bases; bases outside gene matches: 6. Germline V gene sequence: CDR1 WSHSY, CDR2 SAAADI. The CDR3 spans 15 residues.

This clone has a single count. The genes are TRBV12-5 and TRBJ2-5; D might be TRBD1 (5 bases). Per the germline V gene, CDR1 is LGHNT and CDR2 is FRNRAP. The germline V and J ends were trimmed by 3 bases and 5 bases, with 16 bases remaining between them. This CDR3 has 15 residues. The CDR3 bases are TGTGCTAGTGGTTTCCAAGGGGCCTCCGGGGAGACCCAGTACTTC. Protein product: CASGFQGASGETQYF.

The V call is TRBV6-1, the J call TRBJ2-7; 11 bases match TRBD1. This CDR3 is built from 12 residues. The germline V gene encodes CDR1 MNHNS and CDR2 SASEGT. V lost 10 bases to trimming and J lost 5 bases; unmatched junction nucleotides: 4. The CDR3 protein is CATKGQGDEQYF. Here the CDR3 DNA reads TGTGCCACCAAGGGACAGGGGGACGAGCAGTACTTC.

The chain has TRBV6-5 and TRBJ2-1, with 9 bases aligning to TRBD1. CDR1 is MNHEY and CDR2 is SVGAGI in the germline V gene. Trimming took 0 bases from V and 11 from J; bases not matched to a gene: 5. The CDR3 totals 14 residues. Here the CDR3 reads CASSYSGQGKKQFF. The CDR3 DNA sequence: TGTGCCAGCAGTTACTCGGGACAGGGCAAGAAGCAGTTCTTC.

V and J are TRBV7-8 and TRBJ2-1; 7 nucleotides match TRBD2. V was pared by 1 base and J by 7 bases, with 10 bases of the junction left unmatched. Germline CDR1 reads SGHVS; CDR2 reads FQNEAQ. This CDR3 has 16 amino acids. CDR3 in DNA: TGTGCCAGCAGCTTAGTTGGCGGGAGCTCCACGAATGAGCAGTTCTTC. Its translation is CASSLVGGSSTNEQFF.

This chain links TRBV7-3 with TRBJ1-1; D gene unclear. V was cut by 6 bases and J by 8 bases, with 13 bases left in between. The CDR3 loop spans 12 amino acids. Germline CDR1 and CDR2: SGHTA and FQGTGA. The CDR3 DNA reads TGTGCCAGCAGTGAAACTGGGCAGGAAGCTTTCTTT. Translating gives CASSETGQEAFF. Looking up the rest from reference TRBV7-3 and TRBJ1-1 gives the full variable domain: GAGVSQTPSNKVTEKGKYVELRCDPISGHTALYWYRQSLGQGPEFLIYFQGTGAADDSGLPNDRFFAVRPEGSVSTLKIQRTERGDSAVYLCASSETGQEAFFGQGTRLTVV.

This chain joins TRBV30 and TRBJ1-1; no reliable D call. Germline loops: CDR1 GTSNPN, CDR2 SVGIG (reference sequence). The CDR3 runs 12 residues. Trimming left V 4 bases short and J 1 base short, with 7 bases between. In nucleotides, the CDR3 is TGTGCCTGGACGGTTGGGAACACTGAAGCTTTCTTT. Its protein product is CAWTVGNTEAFF.

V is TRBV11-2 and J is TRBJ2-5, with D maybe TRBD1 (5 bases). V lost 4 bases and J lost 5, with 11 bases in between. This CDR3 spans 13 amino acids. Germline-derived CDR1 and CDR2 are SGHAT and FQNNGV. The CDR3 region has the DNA TGTGCCAGCAGCTACAGGTTGGGGGAGACCCAGTACTTC. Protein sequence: CASSYRLGETQYF.

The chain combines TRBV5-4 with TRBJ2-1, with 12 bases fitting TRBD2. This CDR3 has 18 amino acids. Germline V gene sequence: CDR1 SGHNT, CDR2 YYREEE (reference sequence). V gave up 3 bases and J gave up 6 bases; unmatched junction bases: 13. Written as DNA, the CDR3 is TGTGCCAGCAGCTCCGGCCCAACTAGCGGGAGGCCGGCCAATGAGCAGTTCTTC. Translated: CASSSGPTSGRPANEQFF.

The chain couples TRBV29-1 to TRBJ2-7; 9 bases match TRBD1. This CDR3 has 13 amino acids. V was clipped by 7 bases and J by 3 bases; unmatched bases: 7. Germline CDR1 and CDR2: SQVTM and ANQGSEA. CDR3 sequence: CSASGQGNYEQYF. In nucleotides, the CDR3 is TGCAGCGCTTCGGGACAGGGCAACTACGAGCAGTACTTC.

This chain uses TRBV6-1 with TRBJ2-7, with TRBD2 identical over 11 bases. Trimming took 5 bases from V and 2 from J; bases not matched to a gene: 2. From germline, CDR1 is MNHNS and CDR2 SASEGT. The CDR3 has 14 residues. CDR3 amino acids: CASSYSGRAYEQYF. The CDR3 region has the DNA TGTGCCAGCAGTTATAGCGGGAGGGCCTACGAGCAGTACTTC.

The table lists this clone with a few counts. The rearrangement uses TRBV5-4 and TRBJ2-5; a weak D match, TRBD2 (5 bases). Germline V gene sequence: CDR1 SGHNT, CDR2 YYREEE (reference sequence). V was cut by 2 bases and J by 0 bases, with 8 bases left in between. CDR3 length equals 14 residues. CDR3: CASSLTGNQETQYF. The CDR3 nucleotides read TGTGCCAGCAGCTTAACGGGGAACCAAGAGACCCAGTACTTC.

CDR3 loop: CAWNKNTGTRIDTQYF. As DNA, the CDR3 is TGTGCCTGGAACAAAAATACCGGGACTAGAATTGATACGCAGTATTTT. The V call is TRBV30, the J call TRBJ2-3; the match to TRBD2 covers 8 bases. Germline CDR1 reads GTSNPN; CDR2 reads SVGIG (reference sequence). Germline trimming cut 4 bases from V and 6 bases from J; bases unmatched to any gene: 15. The CDR3 length is 16 residues.